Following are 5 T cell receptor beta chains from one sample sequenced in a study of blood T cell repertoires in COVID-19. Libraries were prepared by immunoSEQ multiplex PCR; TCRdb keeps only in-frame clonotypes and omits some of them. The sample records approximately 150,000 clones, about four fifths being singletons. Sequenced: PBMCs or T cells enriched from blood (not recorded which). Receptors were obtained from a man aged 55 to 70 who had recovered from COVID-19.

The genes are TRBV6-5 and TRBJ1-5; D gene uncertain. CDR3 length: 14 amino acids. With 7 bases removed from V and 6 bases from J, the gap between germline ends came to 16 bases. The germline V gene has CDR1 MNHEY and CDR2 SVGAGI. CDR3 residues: CASTEGLRGQPQHF. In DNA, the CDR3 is TGTGCCAGCACCGAAGGCCTCAGAGGTCAGCCCCAGCATTTT.

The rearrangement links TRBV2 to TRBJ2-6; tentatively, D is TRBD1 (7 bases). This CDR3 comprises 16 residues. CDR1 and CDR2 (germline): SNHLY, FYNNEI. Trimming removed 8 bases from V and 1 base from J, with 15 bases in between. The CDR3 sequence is CASGPTGRSGANVLTF. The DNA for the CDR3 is TGTGCCAGCGGACCGACAGGGAGGTCTGGGGCCAACGTCCTGACTTTC.

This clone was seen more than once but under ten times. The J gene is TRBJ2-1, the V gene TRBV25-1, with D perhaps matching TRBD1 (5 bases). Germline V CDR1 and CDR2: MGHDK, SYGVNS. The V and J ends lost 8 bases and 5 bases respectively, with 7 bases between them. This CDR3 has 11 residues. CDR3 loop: CASGRDNEQFF. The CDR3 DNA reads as TGTGCCAGCGGCAGGGACAATGAGCAGTTCTTC.

The CDR3 DNA reads as TGTGCCAGCAGCTCCCACCAGGGGATCAATCAGCCCCAGCATTTT. It specifies CASSSHQGINQPQHF. This chain uses TRBV7-2 with TRBJ1-5; D is perhaps TRBD1 (6 bases). Germline V lookup: CDR1 SGHTA, CDR2 FQGNSA. V was trimmed by 4 bases and J by 3 bases, leaving 13 bases between them. The CDR3 is 15 amino acids. Full variable domain (missing parts from reference TRBV7-2 and TRBJ1-5): GAGVSQSPSNKVTEKGKDVELRCDPISGHTALYWYRQSLGQGLEFLIYFQGNSAPDKSGLPSDRFSAERTGGSVSTLTIQRTQQEDSAVYLCASSSHQGINQPQHFGDGTRLSIL.

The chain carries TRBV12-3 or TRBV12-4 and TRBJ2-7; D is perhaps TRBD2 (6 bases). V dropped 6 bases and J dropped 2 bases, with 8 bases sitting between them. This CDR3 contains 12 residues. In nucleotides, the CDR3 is TGTGCCAGCAGGGGGGGACCCTACGAGCAGTACTTC. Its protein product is CASRGGPYEQYF.